This T cell receptor (beta chain) was documented in a study of OX40 agonist ivuxolimab in advanced cancers. Study in general: Two patients with cutaneous melanoma and one with hepatocellular carcinoma, three in total, showed partial responses.

Study-wide findings and caveats: The investigators did not determine what antigen specificity the expanded peripheral T cells had.

The repertoire was sequenced with immunoSEQ multiplex PCR; TCRdb's copy has only in-frame clones and lacks some. Of tens of thousands of clones in the sample, approximately 86% were seen once. As to this clone: Its antigen is unidentified.

Blood samples were obtained at baseline, cycle 4 day 1, and cycle 7 day 1. Here the sequenced sample was CD4+ or CD8+ T cells sorted from blood, taken in a trial of the OX40 agonist ivuxolimab. This clonotype was sampled from an adult with an advanced solid tumor such as melanoma, head and neck, liver or kidney cancer.

The CDR3 here is CASSLYGRGGELFF. The CDR3 region has the DNA TGTGCCAGCAGTTTATATGGGAGGGGCGGGGAGCTGTTTTTT. The V and J genes are TRBV28 and TRBJ2-2; 7 positions agree with TRBD2. CDR1 is MDHEN and CDR2 is SYDVKM in the germline V gene. The CDR3 loop spans 14 amino acids. J lost 7 bases, V lost 1 base, and 3 bases had no gene match.